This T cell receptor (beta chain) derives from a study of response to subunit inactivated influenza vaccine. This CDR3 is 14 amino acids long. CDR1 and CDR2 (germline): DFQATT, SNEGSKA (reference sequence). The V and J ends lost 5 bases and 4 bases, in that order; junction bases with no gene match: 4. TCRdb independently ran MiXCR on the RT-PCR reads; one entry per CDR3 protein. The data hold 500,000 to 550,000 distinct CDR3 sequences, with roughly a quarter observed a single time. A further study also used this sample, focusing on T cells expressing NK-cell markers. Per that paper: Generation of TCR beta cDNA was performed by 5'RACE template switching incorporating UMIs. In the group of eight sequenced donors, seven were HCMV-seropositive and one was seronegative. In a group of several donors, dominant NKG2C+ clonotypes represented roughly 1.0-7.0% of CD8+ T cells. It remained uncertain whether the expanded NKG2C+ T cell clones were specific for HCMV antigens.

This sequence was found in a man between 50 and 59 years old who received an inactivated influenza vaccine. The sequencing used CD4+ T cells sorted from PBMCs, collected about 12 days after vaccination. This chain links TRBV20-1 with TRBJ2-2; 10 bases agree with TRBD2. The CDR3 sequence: CSAGAGGVTGELFF. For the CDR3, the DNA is TGCAGTGCTGGAGCGGGAGGGGTCACCGGGGAGCTGTTTTTT.